This T cell receptor beta chain was found in a study of blood T cells in healthy people across ages. Germline V CDR1 and CDR2: ENHRY, SYGVKD. There are 12 residues in the CDR3. Deletions cut 3 bases from V and 2 bases from J, with 5 bases between. The draw of peripheral blood yielded ten milliliters from each donor. The extraction recovered at least 5.5 micrograms of total RNA per sample. This clonotype came up a few times. A second PCR of 7 to 11 cycles used a sample-barcoded 5' primer and a J-beta primer mix. Researchers report that a template-switch adaptor with 12 random nucleotides tagged each cDNA molecule. Every individual sample yielded 2.5 million or more paired-end reads (each containing CDR3). TCRdb reanalysed the 5' RACE reads using MiXCR and keeps one entry per CDR3 protein. The repertoire has some 900,000 distinct CDR3 sequences, 45% to 50% of them found once; the top ten carry roughly 12%.

The source is a man aged 30-40 years in good health. The material sequenced was blood. This rearrangement joins TRBV10-3 to TRBJ2-7; D uncertain. In DNA form, the CDR3 reads TGTGCCATCAGTGAACTAACCTACGAGCAGTACTTC. Protein: CAISELTYEQYF.